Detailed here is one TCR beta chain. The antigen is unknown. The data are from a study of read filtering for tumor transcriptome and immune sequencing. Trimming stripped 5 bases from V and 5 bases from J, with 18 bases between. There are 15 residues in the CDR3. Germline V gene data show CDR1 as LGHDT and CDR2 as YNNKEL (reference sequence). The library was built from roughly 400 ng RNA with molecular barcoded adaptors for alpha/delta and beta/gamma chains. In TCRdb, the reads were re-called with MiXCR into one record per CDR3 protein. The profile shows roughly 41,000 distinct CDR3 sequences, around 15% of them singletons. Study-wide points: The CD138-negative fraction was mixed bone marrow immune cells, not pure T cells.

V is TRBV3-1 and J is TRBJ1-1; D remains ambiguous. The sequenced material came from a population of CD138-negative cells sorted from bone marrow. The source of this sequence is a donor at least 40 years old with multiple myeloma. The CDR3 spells CASSFGPLVGTEAFF. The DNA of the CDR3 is TGTGCCAGCAGCTTCGGCCCGCTGGTTGGGACTGAAGCTTTCTTT.